The clone carrying this T cell receptor (beta chain) was counted many times. What it binds is not known. Diagnosis was based on clinical symptoms, serum thyroxine, TRAb, thyroid ultrasound and orbital computed tomography. These data are taken from a study of Graves' ophthalmopathy and Graves' hyperthyroidism. Study-wide points: Sensitivity of around 88% and specificity of about 81% were achieved when a 13-signature model separated ophthalmopathy from stable hyperthyroidism.

Amplifying from RNA transcripts, the study obtained TCR beta CDR3 regions. HTBI-primed first-round RT-PCR preceded second-round multiplex PCR. TCRdb analysed the multiplex PCR reads with MiXCR anew, one entry per CDR3 protein. The sample lists 350,000 or so distinct CDR3 sequences, about a sixth occurring once. Sequenced sample: peripheral blood. The TCR comes from an adult man with Graves' ophthalmopathy.

DNA of the CDR3: TGTGCCAGCAGTCCCCTTGGCGACCCCGGTGGCTACACCTTC. This encodes CASSPLGDPGGYTF. This chain joins TRBV28 and TRBJ1-2; D not resolved. CDR3 size: 14 residues. The V gene lost 5 bases and the J gene lost 7 bases, with 17 bases spanning the gap. Germline CDR1 MDHEN, CDR2 SYDVKM.